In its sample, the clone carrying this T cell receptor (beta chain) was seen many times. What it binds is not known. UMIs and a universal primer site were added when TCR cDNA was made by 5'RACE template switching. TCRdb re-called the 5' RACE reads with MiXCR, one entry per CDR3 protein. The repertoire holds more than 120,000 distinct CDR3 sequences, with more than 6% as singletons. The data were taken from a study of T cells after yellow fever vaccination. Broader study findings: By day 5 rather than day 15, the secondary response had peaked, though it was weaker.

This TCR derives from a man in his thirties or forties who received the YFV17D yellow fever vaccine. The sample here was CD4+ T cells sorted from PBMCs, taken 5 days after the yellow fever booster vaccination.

DNA for the CDR3: TGCAGTGCTCCCAGGGGACGAGGGGGCAGGAACATTCAGTACTTC. Translating gives CSAPRGRGGRNIQYF. The chain recombines TRBV20-1 with TRBJ2-4; 7 positions match TRBD1. CDR1 DFQATT and CDR2 SNEGSKA come from the germline V gene (reference sequence). The J segment lost 7 bases and the V segment lost 5 bases, leaving 14 bases of the junction unmatched. The CDR3 has 15 residues.